The rows below give T cell receptor beta chains drawn from one sample of a study of T cell repertoires in aging, cancer and after chemotherapy. TCRdb re-derived calls from the multiplex PCR reads in MiXCR, one entry per CDR3 protein. The sample consists of about 2,500 distinct CDR3 sequences, around 23% of them appearing once. The specimen sequenced was blood. All receptors derive from a human donor with a solid tumor. Both conserved end residues are part of each CDR3. D genes are given only for firm matches. Clone size is given for some rows only: seen once, a few or many times, or a class if the clone is expanded.

CASSLGLAGTETQYF | TGTGCCAGCAGCTTAGGACTAGCGGGTACCGAGACCCAGTACTTC | TRBJ2-5 | TRBV7-2 | TRBD2 | large
CASSYDRNNEQFF | TGTGCCAGCAGTTACGATCGGAACAATGAGCAGTTCTTC | TRBJ2-1 | TRBV6-6 | - | large
CASSDPVRRGYSYNYGYTF | TGTGCCAGCAGTGACCCTGTGAGGAGGGGGTACAGCTATAACTATGGCTACACCTTC | TRBJ1-2 | TRBV6-4 | - | -
CAISRQGAPTGELFF | TGTGCCATCAGCCGACAGGGGGCGCCCACCGGGGAGCTGTTTTTT | TRBJ2-2 | TRBV10-3 | TRBD1 | few
CASSPLDRGLDQPQHF | TGTGCCAGCTCACCCCTGGACAGGGGGCTTGATCAGCCCCAGCATTTT | TRBJ1-5 | TRBV18 | TRBD1 | -
CASSRPGDNNEQFF | TGTGCCAGTAGTAGACCAGGGGATAACAATGAGCAGTTCTTC | TRBJ2-1 | TRBV19 | - | -
CASSLGVLGNTIYF | TGCGCCAGCAGCTTGGGTGTTCTAGGGAACACCATATATTTT | TRBJ1-3 | TRBV5-1 | - | few
CASSFGGAYNEQFF | TGTGCCAGCAGTTTCGGGGGAGCCTACAATGAGCAGTTCTTC | TRBJ2-1 | TRBV27 | - | -
CASSSGAGGSQETQYF | TGTGCCAGCAGCTCGGGGGCGGGAGGGTCCCAAGAGACCCAGTACTTC | TRBJ2-5 | TRBV7-6 | TRBD2 | few
CRPTPGVADYGYTF | TGCAGGCCCACCCCGGGGGTCGCAGACTATGGCTACACCTTC | TRBJ1-2 | TRBV20-1 | - | few
CASSLDRGRYNEQFF | TGTGCCAGCAGCTTGGACAGGGGGCGTTACAATGAGCAGTTCTTC | TRBJ2-1 | TRBV5-6 | TRBD1 | medium-sized
CASSGGTQSYEQYF | TGTGCCAGCAGCGGCGGGACTCAGTCCTACGAGCAGTACTTC | TRBJ2-7 | TRBV7-2 | - | medium-sized
CASSSNLNEKLFF | TGCGCCAGCAGCTCGAACTTAAATGAAAAACTGTTTTTT | TRBJ1-4 | TRBV5-1 | - | -
CASSLTTGTANLYGYTF | TGTGCCAGCAGTCTGACTACTGGGACGGCCAACTTGTATGGCTACACCTTC | TRBJ1-2 | TRBV27 | - | few
CASSPPIRVYEQYF | TGTGCCAGCTCACCACCGATTAGGGTCTACGAGCAGTACTTC | TRBJ2-7 | TRBV18 | - | few
CASSPTQGLGTEAFF | TGTGCCAGCAGTCCTACTCAGGGGTTGGGCACTGAAGCTTTCTTT | TRBJ1-1 | TRBV12-3/TRBV12-4 | - | few
CASSPPQGYTEAFF | TGTGCCAGTAGCCCTCCCCAGGGGTACACTGAAGCTTTCTTT | TRBJ1-1 | TRBV19 | - | -
CASSYPSGGVETQYF | TGTGCCAGCAGTTACCCAAGCGGGGGGGTGGAGACCCAGTACTTC | TRBJ2-5 | TRBV6-5 | TRBD2 | few
CASGLNNSPLHF | TGTGCCAGCGGACTTAATAATTCACCCCTCCACTTT | TRBJ1-6 | TRBV7-6 | - | medium-sized
CASSTGTGYGYTF | TGTGCCAGTAGTACCGGGACAGGGTATGGCTACACCTTC | TRBJ1-2 | TRBV19 | TRBD1 | -
CSARGRTGRTDTQYF | TGCAGTGCTAGAGGGAGGACGGGACGCACAGATACGCAGTATTTT | TRBJ2-3 | TRBV20-1 | - | large
CASSGTRQGRYEQYF | TGCGCCAGCAGTGGAACTAGACAGGGGCGCTACGAGCAGTACTTC | TRBJ2-7 | TRBV10-1 | TRBD1 | -
CAISESIVPGDEKLFF | TGTGCCATCAGTGAGTCGATAGTACCCGGGGACGAAAAACTGTTTTTT | TRBJ1-4 | TRBV10-3 | - | few
CASSLFLSVNTEAFF | TGCGCCAGCAGCTTGTTTTTGTCCGTGAACACTGAAGCTTTCTTT | TRBJ1-1 | TRBV5-1 | - | -
CASSLEGQISSYEQYF | TGTGCCAGCAGTTTAGAGGGACAGATCAGCTCCTACGAGCAGTACTTC | TRBJ2-7 | TRBV12-3/TRBV12-4 | TRBD1 | few
CATSDPKGNQPQHF | TGTGCCACCAGTGACCCTAAAGGGAATCAGCCCCAGCATTTT | TRBJ1-5 | TRBV24-1 | - | -
CASSLSGQAENEKLFF | TGCGCCAGCAGTTTATCGGGACAGGCAGAAAATGAAAAACTGTTTTTT | TRBJ1-4 | TRBV4-1 | TRBD1 | few
CASSLVATTYEQYF | TGTGCCAGCAGTTTAGTAGCCACTACCTACGAGCAGTACTTC | TRBJ2-7 | TRBV27 | - | medium-sized
CASSLGRGRTQETQYF | TGTGCCAGCAGCTTGGGTCGCGGGAGGACCCAAGAGACCCAGTACTTC | TRBJ2-5 | TRBV5-4 | TRBD2 | few
CSAPTGTGSGNEQFF | TGCAGTGCTCCTACCGGGACAGGGTCTGGCAATGAGCAGTTCTTC | TRBJ2-1 | TRBV20-1 | TRBD1 | medium-sized
CAISESAGGPYNEQFF | TGTGCCATCAGTGAGTCAGCAGGGGGCCCCTACAATGAGCAGTTCTTC | TRBJ2-1 | TRBV10-3 | TRBD1 | medium-sized
CASSQGVKGSSGNTIYF | TGCGCCAGCAGCCAAGGCGTCAAGGGGAGCTCTGGAAACACCATATATTTT | TRBJ1-3 | TRBV4-3 | - | -
CASSIHAETQYF | TGTGCCAGCAGCATACACGCGGAGACCCAGTACTTC | TRBJ2-5 | TRBV11-2 | - | few
CAISEGPVWGDYGYTF | TGTGCCATCAGTGAGGGTCCCGTCTGGGGAGACTATGGCTACACCTTC | TRBJ1-2 | TRBV10-3 | - | few
CASSYSASGGPQVGEQYF | TGTGCCAGCAGTTATTCGGCTAGCGGGGGCCCCCAGGTGGGAGAGCAGTACTTC | TRBJ2-7 | TRBV6-5 | TRBD2 | -
CASSEIFVGYTF | TGCGCCAGCAGCGAAATTTTTGTCGGCTACACCTTC | TRBJ1-2 | TRBV10-2 | - | few
CASSLQGTRLGGELFF | TGTGCCAGCAGCCTACAGGGGACCAGGCTCGGCGGGGAGCTGTTTTTT | TRBJ2-2 | TRBV6-5 | TRBD1 | medium-sized
CAAGSMNTEAFF | TGTGCCGCCGGATCTATGAACACTGAAGCTTTCTTT | TRBJ1-1 | TRBV10-3 | - | few
CASSPWGKPDEQYF | TGTGCCAGCAGCCCCTGGGGGAAGCCTGACGAGCAGTACTTC | TRBJ2-7 | TRBV7-6 | - | medium-sized
CASKSRTGEGSEQYF | TGTGCCAGCAAAAGTCGGACAGGGGAAGGTTCCGAGCAGTACTTC | TRBJ2-7 | TRBV6-1 | TRBD1 | -
CATSAGTGFEQYF | TGTGCCACCAGCGCCGGGACAGGGTTCGAGCAGTACTTC | TRBJ2-7 | TRBV15 | TRBD1 | large
CASSIRPGSITDTQYF | TGTGCCAGTAGTATACGCCCAGGGAGCATTACAGATACGCAGTATTTT | TRBJ2-3 | TRBV19 | - | medium-sized
CASRRSGTEDNSPLHF | TGTGCCAGCAGACGTTCCGGGACAGAGGATAATTCACCCCTCCACTTT | TRBJ1-6 | TRBV6-2/TRBV6-3 | TRBD1 | -
CASSFPGASAFF | TGCGCCAGCAGCTTCCCTGGGGCGTCAGCTTTCTTT | TRBJ1-1 | TRBV5-1 | - | -
CASSRDSSYEQYF | TGTGCCAGCAGCCGGGACTCCTCCTACGAGCAGTACTTC | TRBJ2-7 | TRBV7-9 | - | few
CAWRAGRQVSDTQYF | TGTGCCTGGAGGGCCGGTCGGCAGGTGTCAGATACGCAGTATTTT | TRBJ2-3 | TRBV30 | - | once
CASRRTGGGQPQHF | TGTGCCAGCAGGAGGACAGGGGGCGGTCAGCCCCAGCATTTT | TRBJ1-5 | TRBV6-1 | TRBD1 | -
CATSRDSREGTEAFF | TGTGCCACCAGCAGAGATTCTCGGGAAGGCACTGAAGCTTTCTTT | TRBJ1-1 | TRBV15 | - | -